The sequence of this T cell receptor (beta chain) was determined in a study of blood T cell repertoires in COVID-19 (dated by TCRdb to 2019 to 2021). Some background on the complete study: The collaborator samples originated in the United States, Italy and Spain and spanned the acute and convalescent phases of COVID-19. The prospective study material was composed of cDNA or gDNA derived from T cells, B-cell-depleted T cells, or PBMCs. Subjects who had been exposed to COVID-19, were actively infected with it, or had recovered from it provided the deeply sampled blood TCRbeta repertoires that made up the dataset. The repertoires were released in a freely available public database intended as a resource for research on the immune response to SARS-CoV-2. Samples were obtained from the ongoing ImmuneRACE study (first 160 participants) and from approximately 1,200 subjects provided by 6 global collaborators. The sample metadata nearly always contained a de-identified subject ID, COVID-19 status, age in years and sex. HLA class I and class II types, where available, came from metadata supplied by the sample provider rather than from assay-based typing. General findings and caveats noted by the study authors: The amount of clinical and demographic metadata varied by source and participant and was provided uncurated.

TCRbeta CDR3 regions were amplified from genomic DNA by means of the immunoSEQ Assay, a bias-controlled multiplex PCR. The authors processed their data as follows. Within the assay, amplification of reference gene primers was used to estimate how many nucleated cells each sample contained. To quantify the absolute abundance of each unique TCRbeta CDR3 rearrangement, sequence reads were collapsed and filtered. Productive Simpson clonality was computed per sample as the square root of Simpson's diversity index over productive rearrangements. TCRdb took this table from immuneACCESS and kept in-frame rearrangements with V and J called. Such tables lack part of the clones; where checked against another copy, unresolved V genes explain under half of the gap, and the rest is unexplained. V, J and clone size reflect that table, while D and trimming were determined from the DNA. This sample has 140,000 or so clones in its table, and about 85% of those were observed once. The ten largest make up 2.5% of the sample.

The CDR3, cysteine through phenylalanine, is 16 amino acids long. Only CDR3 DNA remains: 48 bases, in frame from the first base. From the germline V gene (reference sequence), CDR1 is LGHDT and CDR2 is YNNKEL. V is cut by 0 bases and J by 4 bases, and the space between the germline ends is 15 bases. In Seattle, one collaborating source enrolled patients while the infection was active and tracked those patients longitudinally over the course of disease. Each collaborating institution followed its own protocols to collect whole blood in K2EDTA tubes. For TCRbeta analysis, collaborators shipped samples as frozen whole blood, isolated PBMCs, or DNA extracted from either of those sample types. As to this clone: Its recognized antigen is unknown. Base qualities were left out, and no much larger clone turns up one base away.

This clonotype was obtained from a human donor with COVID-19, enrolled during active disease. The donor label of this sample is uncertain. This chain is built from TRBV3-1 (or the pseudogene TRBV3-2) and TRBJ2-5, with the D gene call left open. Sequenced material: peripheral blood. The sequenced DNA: TGTGCCAGCAGCCAAGAAGGTCACCGACGGGTAGAGACCCAGTACTTC. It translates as CASSQEGHRRVETQYF.